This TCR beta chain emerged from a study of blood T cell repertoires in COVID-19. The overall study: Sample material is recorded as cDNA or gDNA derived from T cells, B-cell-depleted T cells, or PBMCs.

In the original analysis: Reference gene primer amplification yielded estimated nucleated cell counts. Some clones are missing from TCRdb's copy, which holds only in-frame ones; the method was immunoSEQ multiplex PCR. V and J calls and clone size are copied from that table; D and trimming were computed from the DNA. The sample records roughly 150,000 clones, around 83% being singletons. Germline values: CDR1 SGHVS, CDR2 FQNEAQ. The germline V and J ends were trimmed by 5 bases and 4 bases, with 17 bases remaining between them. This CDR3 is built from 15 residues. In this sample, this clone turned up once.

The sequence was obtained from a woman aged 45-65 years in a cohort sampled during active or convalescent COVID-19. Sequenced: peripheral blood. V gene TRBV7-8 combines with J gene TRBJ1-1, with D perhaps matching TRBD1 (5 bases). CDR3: CASSAQSWGGTEAFF. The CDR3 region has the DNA TGTGCCAGCAGCGCACAGTCTTGGGGGGGCACTGAAGCTTTCTTT.